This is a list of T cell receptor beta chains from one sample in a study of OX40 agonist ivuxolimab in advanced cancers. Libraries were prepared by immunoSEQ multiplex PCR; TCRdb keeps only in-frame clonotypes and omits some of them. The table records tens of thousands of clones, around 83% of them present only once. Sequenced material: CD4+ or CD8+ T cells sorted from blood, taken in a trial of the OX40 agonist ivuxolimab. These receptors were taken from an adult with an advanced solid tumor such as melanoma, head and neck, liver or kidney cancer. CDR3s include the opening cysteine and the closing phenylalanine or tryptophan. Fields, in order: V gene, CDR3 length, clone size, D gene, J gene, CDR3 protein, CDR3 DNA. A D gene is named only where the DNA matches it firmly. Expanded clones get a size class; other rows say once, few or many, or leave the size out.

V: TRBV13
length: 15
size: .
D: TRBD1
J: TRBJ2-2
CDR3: CASSPGTGGFGELFF
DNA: TGTGCCAGCAGCCCGGGGACAGGGGGCTTCGGGGAGCTGTTTTTT

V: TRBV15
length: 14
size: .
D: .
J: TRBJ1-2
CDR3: CATSREGGAYGYTF
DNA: TGTGCCACCAGCAGAGAGGGGGGCGCCTATGGCTACACCTTC

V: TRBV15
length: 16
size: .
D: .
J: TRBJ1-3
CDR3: CATSREGLVSGNTIYF
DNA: TGTGCCACCAGCAGAGAGGGCCTGGTCTCTGGAAACACCATATATTTT

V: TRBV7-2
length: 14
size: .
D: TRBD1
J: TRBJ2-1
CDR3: CASSDYRGQYEQFF
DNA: TGTGCCAGCAGCGACTACAGGGGGCAGTATGAGCAGTTCTTC

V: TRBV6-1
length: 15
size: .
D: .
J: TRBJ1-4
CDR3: CASSEPDTQNEKLFF
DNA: TGTGCCAGCAGTGAACCGGACACCCAAAATGAAAAACTGTTTTTT

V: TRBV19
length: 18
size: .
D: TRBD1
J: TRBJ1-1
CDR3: CASSMGTTGNGKNTEAFF
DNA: TGTGCCAGTAGTATGGGGACGACAGGGAATGGGAAGAACACTGAAGCTTTCTTT

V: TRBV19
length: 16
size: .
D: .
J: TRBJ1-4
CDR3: CASSYGLSGGDEKLFF
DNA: TGTGCCAGTAGCTACGGGCTTTCGGGCGGGGATGAAAAACTGTTTTTT

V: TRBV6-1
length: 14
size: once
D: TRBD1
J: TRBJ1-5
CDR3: CASRRTGDNQPQHF
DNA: TGTGCCAGCAGACGGACAGGGGATAATCAGCCCCAGCATTTT

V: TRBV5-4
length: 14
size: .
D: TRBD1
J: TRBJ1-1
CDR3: CASSRQGTNTEAFF
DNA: TGTGCCAGCAGCCGACAGGGGACAAACACTGAAGCTTTCTTT

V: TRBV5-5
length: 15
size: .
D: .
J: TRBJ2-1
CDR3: CASSLELMAYNEQFF
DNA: TGTGCCAGCAGCTTGGAACTTATGGCCTACAATGAGCAGTTCTTC

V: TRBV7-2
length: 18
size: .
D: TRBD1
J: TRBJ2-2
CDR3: CASSFPMTGTGRTGELFF
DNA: TGTGCCAGCAGCTTCCCCATGACGGGGACAGGAAGGACCGGGGAGCTGTTTTTT

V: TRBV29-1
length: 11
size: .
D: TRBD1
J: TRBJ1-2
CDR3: CSVLTGNGYTF
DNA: TGCAGCGTCTTGACAGGGAATGGCTACACCTTC

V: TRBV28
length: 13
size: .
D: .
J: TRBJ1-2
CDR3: CASTPGTNYGYTF
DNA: TGTGCCAGCACCCCCGGCACGAACTATGGCTACACCTTC

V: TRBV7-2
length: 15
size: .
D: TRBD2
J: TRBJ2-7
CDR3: CASSLLAGSVGEQYF
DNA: TGTGCCAGCAGCTTACTAGCGGGGAGTGTGGGGGAGCAGTACTTC

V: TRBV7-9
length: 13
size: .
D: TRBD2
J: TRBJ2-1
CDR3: CASSLGGVAGVLF
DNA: TGTGCCAGCAGCTTAGGGGGGGTAGCGGGAGTACTCTTC

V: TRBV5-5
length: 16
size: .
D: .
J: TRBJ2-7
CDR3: CASSLVSSPGSYEQYF
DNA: TGTGCCAGCAGCTTGGTTTCGTCCCCCGGCTCCTACGAGCAGTACTTC

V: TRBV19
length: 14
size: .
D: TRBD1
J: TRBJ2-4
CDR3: CASSITGVGNIQYF
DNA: TGTGCCAGTAGTATTACAGGGGTTGGAAACATTCAGTACTTC

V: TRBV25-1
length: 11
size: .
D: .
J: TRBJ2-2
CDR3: CASRETGELFF
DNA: TGTGCCAGCAGAGAAACCGGGGAGCTGTTTTTT

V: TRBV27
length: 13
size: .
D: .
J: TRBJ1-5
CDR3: CASSLGRNQPQHF
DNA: TGTGCCAGCAGTTTAGGACGCAATCAGCCCCAGCATTTT

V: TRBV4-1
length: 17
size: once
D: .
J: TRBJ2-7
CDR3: CASSQIGGRGPPYEQYF
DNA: TGCGCCAGCAGCCAAATAGGTGGGCGCGGGCCTCCCTACGAGCAGTACTTC

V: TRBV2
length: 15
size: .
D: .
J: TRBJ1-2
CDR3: CASSVVGQSSYGYTF
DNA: TGTGCCAGCAGTGTAGTAGGACAATCTTCCTATGGCTACACCTTC

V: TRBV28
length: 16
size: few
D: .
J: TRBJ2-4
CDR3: CASSLYQGTVENIQYF
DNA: TGTGCCAGCAGTTTATACCAAGGGACCGTTGAAAACATTCAGTACTTC